Listed here are 14 T cell receptor beta chains from one sample, sequenced in a study of blood T cell repertoires in COVID-19. Profiling relied on immunoSEQ multiplex PCR, and the TCRdb table lists in-frame clones only, not all of them. This table has around 210,000 clones, more than 70% appearing once. Sequencing was performed on peripheral blood. These receptors were taken from a man between 45 and 60 years old with COVID-19, enrolled during active disease.

The table lists this clone with a count of one. The genes are TRBV11-2 and TRBJ2-1; 7 nucleotides agree with TRBD2. Germline CDR1 is SGHAT and CDR2 is FQNNGV. This CDR3 has 14 amino acids. J lost 4 bases, V lost 5 bases, and 5 bases had no gene match. In DNA, the CDR3 is TGTGCCAGCAGCCAGAGGACTAGTTACAATGAGCAGTTCTTC. Its translation: CASSQRTSYNEQFF.

This rearrangement joins TRBV20-1 to TRBJ1-5; TRBD1 might be the D (6 bases). This CDR3 region has 14 residues. Germline CDR1 is DFQATT and CDR2 is SNEGSKA (reference sequence). The V end lost 3 bases, the J end lost 2 bases, and 11 bases lay between the germline ends. The CDR3 loop reads CSASKGGGNQPQHF. The CDR3 nucleotides are TGCAGTGCTAGTAAAGGGGGTGGCAATCAGCCCCAGCATTTT.

This clone has a handful of counts. The V call is TRBV11-2, the J call TRBJ1-3; TRBD1 matches 9 bases. V lost 1 base, J lost 2 bases, and 3 bases stayed unmatched. CDR1 is SGHAT, CDR2 FQNNGV, per germline. There are 16 residues in the CDR3. The CDR3 region is CASSLATGGTGNTIYF. CDR3 coding DNA: TGTGCCAGCAGCTTAGCCACAGGGGGCACTGGAAACACCATATATTTT.

A single count supports this clone. The gene calls are TRBV6-6 and TRBJ1-2, with D tentatively TRBD1 (6 bases). Germline-derived CDR1 and CDR2 are MNHNY and SVGAGI (reference sequence). The CDR3 contains 12 residues. V was shortened by 10 bases and J by 4 bases, with 13 bases between the two germline ends. The DNA for the CDR3 is TGTGCCACCGCGACAGGCATCTATGGCTACACCTTC. This encodes CATATGIYGYTF.

CDR3 sequence: CASRDTTNEKLFF. In nucleotides, the CDR3 is TGCGCCAGCAGAGACACTACTAATGAAAAACTGTTTTTT. The genes are TRBV10-2 and TRBJ1-4, with no clear D. Trimming took off 6 bases at V and 2 bases at J, with 7 bases between the two ends. The CDR3 is 13 amino acids. Germline V gives CDR1 WSHSY, CDR2 SAAADI.

This chain joins TRBV24-1 and TRBJ1-2; a possible D gene is TRBD1 (5 bases). Germline V lookup: CDR1 KGHDR, CDR2 SFDVKD. The V end lost 4 bases, the J end lost 4 bases, and 15 bases lay between the germline ends. CDR3 size: 15 residues. The CDR3 here is CATSDPRQGAYGYTF. The CDR3 nucleotides are TGTGCCACCAGTGACCCGAGGCAGGGCGCCTATGGCTACACCTTC.

The chain recombines TRBV15 with TRBJ1-6; 9 positions match TRBD1. The CDR3 is made up of 13 amino acids. Per germline, CDR1 LNHNV and CDR2 YYDKDF (reference sequence). V dropped 8 bases and J dropped 8; count of bases not matched to a gene: 4. The CDR3 is CATATGGYSPLHF. DNA for the CDR3: TGTGCCACCGCTACAGGGGGCTATTCACCCCTCCACTTT.

The genes are TRBV5-1 and TRBJ2-5, with 7 bases fitting TRBD2. This CDR3 is built from 14 residues. Trimming took 0 bases from V and 4 from J; bases not matched to a gene: 3. Germline-derived CDR1 and CDR2 are SGHRS and YFSETQ. CDR3: CASSLVAGVETQYF. The CDR3 region has the DNA TGCGCCAGCAGCTTGGTTGCGGGGGTAGAGACCCAGTACTTC.

CDR3 DNA: TGCGCCAGCAGCCTGGGACTAGCGGGGTTATACAATGAGCAGTTCTTC. It is translated as CASSLGLAGLYNEQFF. The V and J genes are TRBV5-1 and TRBJ2-1; 13 nucleotides agree with TRBD2. The CDR3 is 16 amino acids. The V segment lost 4 bases and the J segment 4 bases; nucleotides outside the gene matches: 5. Germline V lookup: CDR1 SGHRS, CDR2 YFSETQ.

This clone turned up a few times. V gene TRBV3-1 (or the pseudogene TRBV3-2) combines with J gene TRBJ2-7, with 12 bases matching TRBD2. The CDR3 runs to 14 residues. Germline V gene sequence: CDR1 LGHDT, CDR2 YNNKEL (reference sequence). Trimming cost V 3 bases and J 9 bases; bases outside gene matches: 6. The CDR3 sequence: CASSQTSGRGVQYF. CDR3 in DNA: TGTGCCAGCAGCCAGACTAGCGGGAGAGGGGTGCAGTACTTC.

V gene TRBV5-1 combines with J gene TRBJ1-1; D unresolved. CDR3 length: 14 residues. Trimming shortened V by 1 base and J by 0 bases, and 7 bases separated the two germline ends. CDR1 and CDR2 from the germline V gene are SGHRS and YFSETQ. CDR3 sequence: CASSLTVMNTEAFF. The CDR3 nucleotides read TGCGCCAGCAGCTTGACAGTTATGAACACTGAAGCTTTCTTT.

The chain has TRBV7-3 and TRBJ2-3; 7 bases line up with TRBD1. The germline V gene encodes CDR1 SGHTA and CDR2 FQGTGA. There are 14 residues in the CDR3. Trimming at V came to 5 bases and at J to 1 base, leaving 3 bases not matched to a gene. CDR3 amino acids: CASSPTGGTDTQYF. The CDR3 DNA reads as TGTGCCAGCAGCCCCACAGGGGGCACAGATACGCAGTATTTT.

V gene TRBV6-2 or TRBV6-3 combines with J gene TRBJ2-1, with D unclear. Germline CDR1 reads MNHEY; CDR2 reads SVGEGT. This CDR3 region has 14 residues. Between the trimmed V and J ends, which lost 0 bases and 7 bases, there was a span of 10 bases. CDR3 in amino acids: CASSYSGQSNEQFF. In DNA, the CDR3 is TGTGCCAGCAGTTACTCTGGGCAGTCAAATGAGCAGTTCTTC.

This chain uses TRBV7-9 with TRBJ2-5; D is possibly TRBD1 (6 bases). This CDR3 is 14 amino acids long. V was cut by 5 bases and J by 5 bases, with 15 bases left in between. Germline values: CDR1 SEHNR, CDR2 FQNEAQ (reference sequence). CDR3 sequence (DNA): TGTGCCAGCAGCGCGGACAGTGGATGGGAGACCCAGTACTTC. Amino acid sequence: CASSADSGWETQYF.